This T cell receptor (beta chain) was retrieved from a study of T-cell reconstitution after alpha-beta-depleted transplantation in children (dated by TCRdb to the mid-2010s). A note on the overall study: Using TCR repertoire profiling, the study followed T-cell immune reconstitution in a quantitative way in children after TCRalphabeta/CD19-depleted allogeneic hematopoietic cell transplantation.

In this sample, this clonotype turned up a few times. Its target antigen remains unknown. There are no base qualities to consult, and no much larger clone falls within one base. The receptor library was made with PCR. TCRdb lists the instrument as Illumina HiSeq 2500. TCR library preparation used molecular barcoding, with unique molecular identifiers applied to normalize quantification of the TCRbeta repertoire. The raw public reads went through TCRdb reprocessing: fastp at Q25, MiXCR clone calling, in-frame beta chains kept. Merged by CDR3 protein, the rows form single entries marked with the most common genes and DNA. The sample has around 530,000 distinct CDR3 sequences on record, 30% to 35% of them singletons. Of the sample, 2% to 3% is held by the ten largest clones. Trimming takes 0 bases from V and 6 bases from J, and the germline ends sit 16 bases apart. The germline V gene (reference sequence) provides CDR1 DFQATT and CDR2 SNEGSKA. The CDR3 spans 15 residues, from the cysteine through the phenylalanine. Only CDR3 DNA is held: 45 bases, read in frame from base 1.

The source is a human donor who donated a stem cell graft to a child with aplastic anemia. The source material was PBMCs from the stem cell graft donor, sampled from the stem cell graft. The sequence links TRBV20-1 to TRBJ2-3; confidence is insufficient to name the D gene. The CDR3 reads CSARDRRSPPDTQYF. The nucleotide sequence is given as TGCAGTGCTAGAGATCGAAGGAGCCCACCCGATACGCAGTATTTT.